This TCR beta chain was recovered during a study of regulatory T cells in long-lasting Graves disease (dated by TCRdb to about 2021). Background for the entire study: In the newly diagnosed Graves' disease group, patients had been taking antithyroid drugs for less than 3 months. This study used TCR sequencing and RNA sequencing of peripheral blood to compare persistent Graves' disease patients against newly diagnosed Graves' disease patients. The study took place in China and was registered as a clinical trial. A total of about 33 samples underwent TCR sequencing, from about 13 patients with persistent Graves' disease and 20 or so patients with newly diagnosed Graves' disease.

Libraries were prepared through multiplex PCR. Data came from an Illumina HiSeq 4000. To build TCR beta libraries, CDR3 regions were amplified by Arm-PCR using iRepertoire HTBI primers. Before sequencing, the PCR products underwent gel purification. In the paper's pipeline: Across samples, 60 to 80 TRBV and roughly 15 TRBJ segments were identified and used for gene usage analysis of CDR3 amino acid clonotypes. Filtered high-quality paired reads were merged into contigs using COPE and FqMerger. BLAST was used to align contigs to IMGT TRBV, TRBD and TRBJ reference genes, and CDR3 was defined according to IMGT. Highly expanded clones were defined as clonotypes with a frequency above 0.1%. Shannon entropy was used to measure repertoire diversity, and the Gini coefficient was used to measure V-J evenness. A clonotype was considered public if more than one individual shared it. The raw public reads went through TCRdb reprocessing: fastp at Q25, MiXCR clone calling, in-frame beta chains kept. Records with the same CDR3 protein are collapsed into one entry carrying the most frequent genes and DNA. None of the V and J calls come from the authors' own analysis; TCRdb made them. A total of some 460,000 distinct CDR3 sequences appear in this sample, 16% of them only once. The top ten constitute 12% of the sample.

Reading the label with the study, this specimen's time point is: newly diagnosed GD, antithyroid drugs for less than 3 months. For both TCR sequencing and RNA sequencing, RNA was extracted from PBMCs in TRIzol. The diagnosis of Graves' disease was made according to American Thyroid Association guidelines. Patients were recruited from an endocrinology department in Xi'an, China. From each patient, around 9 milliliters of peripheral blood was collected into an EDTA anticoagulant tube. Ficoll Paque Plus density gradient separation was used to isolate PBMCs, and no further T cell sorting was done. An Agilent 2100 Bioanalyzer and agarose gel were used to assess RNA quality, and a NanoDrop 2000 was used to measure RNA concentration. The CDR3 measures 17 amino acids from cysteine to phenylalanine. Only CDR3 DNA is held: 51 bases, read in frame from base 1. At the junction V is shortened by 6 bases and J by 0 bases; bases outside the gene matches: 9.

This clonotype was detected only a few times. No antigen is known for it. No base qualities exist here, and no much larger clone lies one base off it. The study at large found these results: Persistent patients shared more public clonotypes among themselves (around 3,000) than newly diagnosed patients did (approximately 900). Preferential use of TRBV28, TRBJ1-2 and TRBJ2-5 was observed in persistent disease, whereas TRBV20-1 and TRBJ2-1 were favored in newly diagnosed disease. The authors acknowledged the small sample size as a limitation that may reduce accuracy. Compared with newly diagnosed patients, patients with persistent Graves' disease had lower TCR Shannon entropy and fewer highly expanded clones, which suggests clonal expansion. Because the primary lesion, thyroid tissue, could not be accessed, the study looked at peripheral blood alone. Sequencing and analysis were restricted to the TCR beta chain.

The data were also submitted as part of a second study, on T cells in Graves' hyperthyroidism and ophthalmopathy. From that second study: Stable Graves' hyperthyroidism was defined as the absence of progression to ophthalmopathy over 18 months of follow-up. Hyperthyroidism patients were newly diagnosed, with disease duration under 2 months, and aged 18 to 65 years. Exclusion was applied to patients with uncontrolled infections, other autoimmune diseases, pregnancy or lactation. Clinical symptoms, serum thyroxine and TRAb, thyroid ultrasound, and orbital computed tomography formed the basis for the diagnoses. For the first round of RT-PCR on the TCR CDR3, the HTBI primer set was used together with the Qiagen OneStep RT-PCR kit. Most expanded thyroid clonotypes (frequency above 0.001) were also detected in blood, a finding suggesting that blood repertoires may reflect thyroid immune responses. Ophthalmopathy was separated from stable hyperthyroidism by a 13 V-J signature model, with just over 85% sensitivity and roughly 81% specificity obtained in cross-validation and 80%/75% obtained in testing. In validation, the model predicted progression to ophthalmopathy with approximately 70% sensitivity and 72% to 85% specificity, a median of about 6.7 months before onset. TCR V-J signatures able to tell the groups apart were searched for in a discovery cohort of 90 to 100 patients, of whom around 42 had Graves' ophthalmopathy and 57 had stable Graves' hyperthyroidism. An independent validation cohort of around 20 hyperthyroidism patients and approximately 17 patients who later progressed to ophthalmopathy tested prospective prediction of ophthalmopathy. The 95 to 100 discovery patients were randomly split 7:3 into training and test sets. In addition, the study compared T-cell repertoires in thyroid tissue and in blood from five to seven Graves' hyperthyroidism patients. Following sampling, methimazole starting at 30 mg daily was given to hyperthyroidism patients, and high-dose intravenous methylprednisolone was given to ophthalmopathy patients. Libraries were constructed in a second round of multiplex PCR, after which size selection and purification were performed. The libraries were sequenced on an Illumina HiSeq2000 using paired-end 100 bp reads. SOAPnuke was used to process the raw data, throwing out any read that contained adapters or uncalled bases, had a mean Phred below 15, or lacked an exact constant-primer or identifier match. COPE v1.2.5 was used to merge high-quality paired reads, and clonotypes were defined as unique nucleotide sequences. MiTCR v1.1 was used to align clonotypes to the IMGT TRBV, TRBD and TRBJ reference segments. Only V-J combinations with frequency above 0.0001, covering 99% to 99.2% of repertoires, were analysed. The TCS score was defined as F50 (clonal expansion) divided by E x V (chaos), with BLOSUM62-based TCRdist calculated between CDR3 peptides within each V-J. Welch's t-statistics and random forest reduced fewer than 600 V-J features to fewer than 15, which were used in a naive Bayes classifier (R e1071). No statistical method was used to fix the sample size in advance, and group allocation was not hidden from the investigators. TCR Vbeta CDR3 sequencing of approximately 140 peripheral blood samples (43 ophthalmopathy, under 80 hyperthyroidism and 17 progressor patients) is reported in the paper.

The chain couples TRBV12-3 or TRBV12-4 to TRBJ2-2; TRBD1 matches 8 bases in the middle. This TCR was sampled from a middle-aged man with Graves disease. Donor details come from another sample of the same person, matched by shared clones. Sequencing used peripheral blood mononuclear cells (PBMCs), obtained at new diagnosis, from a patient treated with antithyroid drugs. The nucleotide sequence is TGTGCCAGCAGCCGTAGCGGACAGGGTTCGAACACCGGGGAGCTGTTTTTT. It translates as CASSRSGQGSNTGELFF.